These 25 T cell receptor beta chains originate from one sample sequenced in a study of PD-1 blockade in classical Hodgkin lymphoma. All patients experienced relapse after autologous stem cell transplantation, and brentuximab vedotin exposure was variable. Measured with immunoSEQ multiplex PCR; TCRdb has only the in-frame clones, and not every one. This sample has 25,000 to 35,000 clones, with roughly 80% found just once. Sequencing was performed on peripheral blood mononuclear cells (PBMCs), taken before the second cycle of nivolumab. These receptors were obtained from a human donor with classical Hodgkin lymphoma.

The chain combines TRBV9 with TRBJ2-3; possible D gene TRBD2, 5 bases. Germline V gene data show CDR1 as SGDLS and CDR2 as YYNGEE. This CDR3 spans 16 amino acids. Deletions cut 0 bases from V and 2 bases from J, with 13 bases between. The CDR3 bases are TGTGCCAGCAGCGTAGGTGGGCTAGCCTTCACAGATACGCAGTATTTT. Translating gives CASSVGGLAFTDTQYF. The full variable domain, in which reference TRBV9 and TRBJ2-3 provide the parts outside the CDR3, is DSGVTQTPKHLITATGQRVTLRCSPRSGDLSVYWYQQSLDQGLQFLIQYYNGEERAKGNILERFSAQQFPDLHSELNLSSLELGDSALYFCASSVGGLAFTDTQYFGPGTRLTVL.

The chain recombines TRBV13 with TRBJ2-1; D remains ambiguous. CDR1 is PRHDT, CDR2 FYEKMQ, per germline (reference sequence). V was cut by 6 bases and J by 0 bases, with 9 bases left in between. The CDR3 loop spans 14 amino acids. CDR3 in DNA: TGTGCCAGCAGTGGCGGAAGCTCCTACAATGAGCAGTTCTTC. Translated: CASSGGSSYNEQFF.

The V gene is TRBV7-6, the J gene TRBJ1-3; D is perhaps TRBD1 (5 bases). Germline CDR1 reads SGHVS; CDR2 reads FNYEAQ. The CDR3 is 14 amino acids. V lost 3 bases to trimming and J lost 5 bases, with 11 bases between them. The CDR3 sequence: CASSFLGTRNTIYF. Here the CDR3 DNA reads TGTGCCAGCAGCTTCCTGGGGACCCGAAACACCATATATTTT.

In its sample, this clone was seen once. The chain combines TRBV5-6 with TRBJ1-1; the D gene is possibly TRBD1 (5 bases). Looked up from germline, CDR1 is SGHDT and CDR2 is YYEEEE. The V and J ends lost 5 bases and 5 bases respectively, with 19 bases between them. This CDR3 comprises 15 residues. The CDR3 DNA follows: TGTGCCAGCAGTCCCATATGGGGGTTTCGAACTGAAGCTTTCTTT. Its translation is CASSPIWGFRTEAFF.

By proportion, this clone is medium-sized. The V gene is TRBV5-5, the J gene TRBJ1-5, with D uncertain. The length of the CDR3 is 13 residues. The germline V gene encodes CDR1 SGHKS and CDR2 YYEKEE (reference sequence). Trimming pared 4 bases from V and 5 bases from J, leaving 10 bases between. CDR3 DNA sequence: TGTGCCAGCAGCGCCGGCAGTGATCAGCCCCAGCATTTT. Residues: CASSAGSDQPQHF.

J is TRBJ1-2 and V is TRBV6-1, with TRBD1 identical over 7 bases. V lost 5 bases to trimming and J lost 6 bases; unmatched junction nucleotides: 9. Germline values: CDR1 MNHNS, CDR2 SASEGT. The CDR3 is made up of 14 amino acids. For the CDR3, the DNA is TGTGCCAGCAGTCCCCGGACAGGCTTGGATGGCTACACCTTC. Amino acids: CASSPRTGLDGYTF.

This sequence joins TRBV7-9 and TRBJ1-2; no clear D. V gave up 0 bases and J gave up 4 bases, with 6 bases separating them. CDR1 SEHNR and CDR2 FQNEAQ come from the germline V gene (reference sequence). The CDR3 sequence is 13 residues long. CDR3 amino acids: CASSLAGSYGYTF. CDR3 in DNA: TGTGCCAGCAGCTTAGCAGGCAGCTATGGCTACACCTTC.

This rearrangement joins TRBV6-5 to TRBJ1-2; 7 positions agree with TRBD1. This CDR3 is built from 12 residues. Germline CDR1 MNHEY, CDR2 SVGAGI. V lost 6 bases, J lost 7 bases, and 5 bases stayed unmatched. CDR3 protein: CASSLDRVGYTF. CDR3 sequence (DNA): TGTGCCAGCAGCCTCGACAGGGTTGGCTACACCTTC.

This clone was detected only a few times. The chain employs TRBV4-3 and TRBJ2-6; 7 bases match TRBD1. The CDR3 length is 17 residues. The V and J ends lost 3 bases and 2 bases, in that order; junction bases with no gene match: 7. Germline V lookup: CDR1 LGHNA, CDR2 YSLEER. The CDR3 DNA reads as TGCGCCAGCAGCCACTCGAATCAGGGGGCTGGGGCCAACGTCCTGACTTTC. Residues: CASSHSNQGAGANVLTF.

The chain recombines TRBV6-5 with TRBJ2-1; 7 bases fit TRBD2. The junction had 10 bases not matched to a gene; V was cut back by 7 bases and J by 7 bases. This CDR3 region has 14 residues. Germline CDR1 and CDR2: MNHEY and SVGAGI. The CDR3 reads CASTSNGRGNEQFF. The CDR3 DNA reads as TGTGCCAGCACCAGTAATGGGCGGGGGAATGAGCAGTTCTTC.

The table lists this clone with a few counts. The chain links TRBV10-3 to TRBJ1-2; no firm D call. CDR1 ENHRY and CDR2 SYGVKD come from the germline V gene. Between the trimmed V and J ends, which lost 3 bases and 5 bases, there was a span of 7 bases. This CDR3 region has 12 residues. CDR3 bases: TGTGCCATCAGTGAACAAGGGTATGGCTACACCTTC. Protein sequence: CAISEQGYGYTF.

A single count supports this clone. The rearrangement uses TRBV5-1 and TRBJ2-6, with unresolved D. Germline V gene sequence: CDR1 SGHRS, CDR2 YFSETQ. The V end was cut by 1 base, the J end by 0 bases, with 5 bases between. The length of the CDR3 is 15 residues. The CDR3 DNA follows: TGCGCCAGCAGCTTGTTCGACTCTGGGGCCAACGTCCTGACTTTC. Its protein is CASSLFDSGANVLTF.

The rearrangement uses TRBV4-3 and TRBJ2-2, with D tentatively TRBD2 (7 bases). The CDR3 runs to 18 residues. Trimming took 1 base from V and 0 from J, leaving 15 bases between them. Looked up from germline, CDR1 is LGHNA and CDR2 is YSLEER. Written as DNA, the CDR3 is TGCGCCAGCAGCCAAGTGGTCGCGGGGGCCCCGAACACCGGGGAGCTGTTTTTT. Encoded protein: CASSQVVAGAPNTGELFF.

This clone was seen a few times. This rearrangement joins TRBV5-6 to TRBJ1-1; the D is unclear. Trimming left V 0 bases short and J 6 bases short, with 9 bases between. The CDR3 has 13 residues. The germline gives CDR1 SGHDT, CDR2 YYEEEE. CDR3 nucleotides: TGTGCCAGCAGCTTGGTTACCGGGGCTGAAGCTTTCTTT. It is translated as CASSLVTGAEAFF.

Only one count was recorded for this clone. The CDR3 DNA reads as TGTGCCAGCAGTTTATCCGGACCTACCAGGCCTGAAGCTTTCTTT. Amino acids: CASSLSGPTRPEAFF. The rearrangement joins TRBV27 to TRBJ1-1; D remains unclear. This CDR3 has 15 amino acids. Trimming stripped 0 bases from V and 6 bases from J, with 14 bases between. Per germline, CDR1 MNHEY and CDR2 SMNVEV (reference sequence).

As DNA, the CDR3 is TGTGCCAGCAGTGCCGACAGGGGATACGAGCAGTACGTC. Protein: CASSADRGYEQYV. The rearrangement links TRBV28 to TRBJ2-7; 8 nucleotides match TRBD1. The V gene end was trimmed by 5 bases and the J gene end by 4 bases; junction bases not matched to a gene: 4. This CDR3 spans 13 amino acids. Germline CDR1 MDHEN, CDR2 SYDVKM.

CDR3 sequence: CASSLVGQPQETQYF. The CDR3 nucleotides are TGCGCCAGCAGCTTGGTGGGACAGCCCCAAGAGACCCAGTACTTC. The rearrangement uses TRBV5-1 and TRBJ2-5; 7 bases map to TRBD1. Germline V gives CDR1 SGHRS, CDR2 YFSETQ. The CDR3 runs to 15 residues. J was trimmed by 1 base and V by 0 bases; bases with no gene match: 3.

This chain connects TRBV5-1 to TRBJ1-3; possible D gene TRBD1, 5 bases. The ends were cut back, 0 bases at V and 0 bases at J, with 13 bases in the middle. Germline values: CDR1 SGHRS, CDR2 YFSETQ. The CDR3 loop spans 17 amino acids. This CDR3 is CASSLAMRGSSGNTIYF. The CDR3 DNA reads TGCGCCAGCAGCTTGGCCATGAGGGGATCCTCTGGAAACACCATATATTTT.

The V call is TRBV6-5, the J call TRBJ2-7; D may be TRBD2 (5 bases). The germline V gene encodes CDR1 MNHEY and CDR2 SVGAGI. The V end lost 2 bases, the J end lost 3 bases, and 5 bases lay between the germline ends. The CDR3 covers 12 residues. In nucleotides, the CDR3 is TGTGCCAGCAGTTACGAGGGCTACGAGCAGTACGTC. It yields the protein CASSYEGYEQYV.

This chain uses TRBV7-9 with TRBJ2-1; the D is unclear. The CDR3 is 16 amino acids. CDR1 and CDR2 from the germline V gene are SEHNR and FQNEAQ (reference sequence). V shed 5 bases and J shed 4 bases, with 18 bases lying between them. This chain's CDR3 is CASSPSGRLVYNEQFF. The CDR3 DNA follows: TGTGCCAGCAGCCCCTCCGGAAGGCTAGTTTACAATGAGCAGTTCTTC.

The rearrangement uses TRBV7-9 and TRBJ1-1, with D possibly being TRBD1 (5 bases). V lost 8 bases to trimming and J lost 7 bases, with 17 bases between them. The germline gives CDR1 SEHNR, CDR2 FQNEAQ (reference sequence). This CDR3 is built from 13 residues. CDR3 sequence (DNA): TGTGCCAGCGTGCACCGCAGGGAGATTGAAGCTTTCTTT. This translates into CASVHRREIEAFF. Together with reference TRBV7-9 and TRBJ1-1, the CDR3 gives the full variable domain: DTGVSQNPRHKITKRGQNVTFRCDPISEHNRLYWYRQTLGQGPEFLTYFQNEAQLEKSRLLSDRFSAERPKGSFSTLEIQRTEQGDSAMYLCASVHRREIEAFFGQGTRLTVV.

The chain joins TRBV5-4 to TRBJ1-2, with 9 positions matching TRBD1. V dropped 3 bases and J dropped 6; count of bases not matched to a gene: 15. Germline values: CDR1 SGHNT, CDR2 YYREEE (reference sequence). The CDR3 runs to 17 residues. The CDR3 nucleotides are TGTGCCAGCAGCTCCGGACAGGGGATGAGGGGGACCAATGGCTACACCTTC. This gives the protein CASSSGQGMRGTNGYTF.

In regard to this clone: Other DNA sequences in the same sample also yield this CDR3. The chain links TRBV11-2 to TRBJ1-3; 9 bases fit TRBD1. This CDR3 has 15 residues. Germline V gene data show CDR1 as SGHAT and CDR2 as FQNNGV. V lost 6 bases to trimming and J lost 5 bases; unmatched junction nucleotides: 8. CDR3 coding DNA: TGTGCCAGCAGACGACCCGGGACAGGGAGAAACACCATATATTTT. This codes for CASRRPGTGRNTIYF.

V gene TRBV18 combines with J gene TRBJ1-3; no definite D call. The ends were cut back, 6 bases at V and 0 bases at J, with 12 bases in the middle. The germline CDR1 and CDR2 sequences are KGHSH and LQKENI. CDR3 length: 15 residues. Here the CDR3 DNA reads TGTGCCAGCTCCACCACGGCGGGCTCTGGAAACACCATATATTTT. It translates to CASSTTAGSGNTIYF.

This sequence joins TRBV6-4 and TRBJ2-3, with TRBD2 matching 8 bases. V shed 6 bases and J 5 bases; nucleotides not matched to a gene: 4. The CDR3 loop spans 13 amino acids. From germline, CDR1 is MRHNA and CDR2 SNTAGT. CDR3 sequence: CASSGGAEDTQYF. DNA for the CDR3: TGTGCCAGCAGCGGGGGGGCCGAAGATACGCAGTATTTT.